This T cell receptor (beta chain) derives from a study of T cell responses to AZD1222 COVID-19 vaccine. About this clone itself: Its specificity is unknown.

Notes on the study in general: Across the whole spike, CD4 TCRs peaked at regions 160-218 and 743-854.

The germline V and J ends were trimmed by 3 bases and 9 bases, with 15 bases remaining between them. Germline CDR1 is KGHSH and CDR2 is LQKENI. The CDR3 extends over 15 amino acids. Profiling relied on immunoSEQ multiplex PCR, and the TCRdb table lists in-frame clones only, not all of them. Among 70,000 to 90,000 clones listed, about 92% were seen once. The rearrangement links TRBV18 to TRBJ1-6; D gene uncertain. The clonotype was recovered from an adult in good health. Specimen: peripheral blood, collected on day 0 of AZD1222 vaccination. CDR3 nucleotides: TGTGCCAGCTCACCTTGGGCGGACTCTAGTTCACCCCTCCACTTT. Residues: CASSPWADSSSPLHF.